The 12 T cell receptor beta chains reported below all come from one sample, sequenced in a study of shared clonotypes between healthy human individuals. TCRdb's table, derived via immunoSEQ multiplex PCR, lists solely in-frame clones and lacks some. The sample yields around 2.5 million clones, roughly 93% seen once. Sequenced sample: naive CD4+ T cells from PBMCs. Stated subset: CD45RA+ positively selected. These receptors all stem from a man between 18 and 35 years old in good health. Some clones in this sample may be carry-over from other donors' samples.

J is TRBJ2-2 and V is TRBV15; D call uncertain. CDR1 and CDR2 from the germline V gene are LNHNV and YYDKDF (reference sequence). The CDR3 has 14 residues. V lost 0 bases to trimming and J lost 4 bases, with 6 bases between them. In nucleotides, the CDR3 is TGTGCCACCAGCAGAGATAGAACCACCGGGGAGCTGTTTTTT. Residues: CATSRDRTTGELFF. Supplemented by reference TRBV15 and TRBJ2-2, the full variable domain reads DAMVIQNPRYQVTQFGKPVTLSCSQTLNHNVMYWYQQKSSQAPKLLFHYYDKDFNNEADTPDNFQSRRPNTSFCFLDIRSPGLGDTAMYLCATSRDRTTGELFFGEGSRLTVL.

V and J are TRBV6-1 and TRBJ2-5; D unresolved. Germline lookup yields CDR1 MNHNS and CDR2 SASEGT. The CDR3 loop spans 11 amino acids. V was shortened by 7 bases and J by 5 bases, with 8 bases between the two germline ends. The CDR3 region is CASISQETQYF. The CDR3 DNA reads TGTGCCAGCATAAGCCAGGAGACCCAGTACTTC.

This clone was observed once. V is TRBV2 and J is TRBJ1-6, with TRBD1 matching over 7 bases. The germline gives CDR1 SNHLY, CDR2 FYNNEI. Trimming took 4 bases from V and 0 from J; bases not matched to a gene: 3. The CDR3 spans 16 residues. In DNA form, the CDR3 reads TGTGCCAGCAGTGGACAGGGTAGCTCCTATAATTCACCCCTCCACTTT. This translates into CASSGQGSSYNSPLHF.

The chain links TRBV5-1 to TRBJ2-7; 8 bases are a match to TRBD2. The CDR3 spans 14 residues. Trimming at V came to 6 bases and at J to 5 bases, leaving 10 bases not matched to a gene. Germline V CDR1 and CDR2: SGHRS, YFSETQ. The CDR3 is CASMGGGPRDEQYF. In nucleotides, the CDR3 is TGCGCCAGCATGGGCGGGGGGCCGCGAGACGAGCAGTACTTC.

About this clone: At the DNA level, this CDR3 is encoded by other sequences in the same sample as well. This chain links TRBV7-9 with TRBJ2-5, with D possibly being TRBD1 (6 bases). The CDR3 loop spans 15 amino acids. Germline loops: CDR1 SEHNR, CDR2 FQNEAQ (reference sequence). The V end lost 4 bases, the J end lost 4 bases, and 16 bases lay between the germline ends. For the CDR3, the DNA is TGTGCCAGCAGCTCGACCTCAGGGGCCGGAGAGACCCAGTACTTC. The encoded protein is CASSSTSGAGETQYF. The full variable domain, completed using reference TRBV7-9 and TRBJ2-5, is DTGVSQNPRHKITKRGQNVTFRCDPISEHNRLYWYRQTLGQGPEFLTYFQNEAQLEKSRLLSDRFSAERPKGSFSTLEIQRTEQGDSAMYLCASSSTSGAGETQYFGPGTRLLVL.

The chain is built from TRBV2 and TRBJ2-3; TRBD1 aligns across 7 bases. CDR1 is SNHLY and CDR2 is FYNNEI in the germline V gene. J lost 3 bases, V lost 6 bases, and 3 bases had no gene match. The CDR3 is 13 residues long. The CDR3 loop reads CASSGTETDTQYF. Here the CDR3 DNA reads TGTGCCAGCAGCGGGACAGAGACAGATACGCAGTATTTT.

The CDR3 DNA reads TGTGCCAGTAGTATCCTAACAGGGGAGGGAGAAAAACTGTTTTTT. Translating it yields CASSILTGEGEKLFF. The chain has TRBV19 and TRBJ1-4; 7 positions agree with TRBD1. CDR3 size: 15 residues. J lost 8 bases, V lost 3 bases, and 9 bases had no gene match. Germline V gives CDR1 LNHDA, CDR2 SQIVND (reference sequence).

The CDR3 sequence: CASSGFGQFQETQYF. The CDR3 DNA sequence: TGTGCCAGCAGTGGTTTCGGACAGTTCCAAGAGACCCAGTACTTC. This chain connects TRBV27 to TRBJ2-5; D perhaps matches TRBD1 (6 bases). V lost 5 bases and J lost 1, with 14 bases in between. Germline V lookup: CDR1 MNHEY, CDR2 SMNVEV (reference sequence). CDR3 length equals 15 residues.

The rearrangement uses TRBV2 and TRBJ1-5; weak D call: TRBD1 (5 bases). V was clipped by 3 bases and J by 1 base, with 16 bases between them. The CDR3 sequence is 17 residues long. CDR1 is SNHLY and CDR2 is FYNNEI in the germline V gene. The CDR3 sequence: CASSDGGTDLSNQPQHF. Here the CDR3 DNA reads TGTGCCAGCAGTGATGGTGGGACGGACCTAAGCAATCAGCCCCAGCATTTT.

V and J are TRBV10-1 and TRBJ1-1; D remains ambiguous. The CDR3 contains 14 residues. CDR1 is WNHNN, CDR2 SYGVQD, per germline (reference sequence). V shed 5 bases and J shed 1 base, with 11 bases lying between them. In nucleotides, the CDR3 is TGCGCCAGCAGTTGGCCGGAGGGGAACACTGAAGCTTTCTTT. Protein: CASSWPEGNTEAFF.

This chain joins TRBV9 and TRBJ2-3; maybe TRBD2 (6 bases). The germline V and J ends were trimmed by 0 bases and 6 bases, with 17 bases remaining between them. The CDR3 sequence is 16 residues long. Germline CDR1 and CDR2: SGDLS and YYNGEE. In DNA, the CDR3 is TGTGCCAGCAGCGTAGCGGGACTCCCGGGGAGGGATACGCAGTATTTT. Its translation: CASSVAGLPGRDTQYF. Combining the CDR3 with reference TRBV9 and TRBJ2-3 gives the whole variable domain DSGVTQTPKHLITATGQRVTLRCSPRSGDLSVYWYQQSLDQGLQFLIQYYNGEERAKGNILERFSAQQFPDLHSELNLSSLELGDSALYFCASSVAGLPGRDTQYFGPGTRLTVL.

This chain links TRBV19 with TRBJ1-1; 7 bases line up with TRBD1. CDR1 LNHDA and CDR2 SQIVND come from the germline V gene (reference sequence). With V trimmed by 6 bases and J by 3 bases, 4 bases remained unmatched. This CDR3 region has 13 residues. The CDR3 DNA follows: TGTGCCAGTAGCTACAGGGGTTACACTGAAGCTTTCTTT. Amino acids: CASSYRGYTEAFF.